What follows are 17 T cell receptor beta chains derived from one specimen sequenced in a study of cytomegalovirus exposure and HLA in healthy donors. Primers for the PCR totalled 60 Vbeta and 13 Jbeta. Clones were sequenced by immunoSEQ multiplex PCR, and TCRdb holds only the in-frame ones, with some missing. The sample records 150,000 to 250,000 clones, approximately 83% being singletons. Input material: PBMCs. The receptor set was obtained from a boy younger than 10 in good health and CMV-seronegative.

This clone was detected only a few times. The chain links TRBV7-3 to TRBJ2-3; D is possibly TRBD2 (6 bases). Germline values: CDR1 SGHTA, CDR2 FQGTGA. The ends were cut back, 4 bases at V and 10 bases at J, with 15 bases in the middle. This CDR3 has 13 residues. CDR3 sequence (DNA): TGTGCCAGCAGCTCATTCCCGGGGGACGCGCAGTATTTT. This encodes CASSSFPGDAQYF.

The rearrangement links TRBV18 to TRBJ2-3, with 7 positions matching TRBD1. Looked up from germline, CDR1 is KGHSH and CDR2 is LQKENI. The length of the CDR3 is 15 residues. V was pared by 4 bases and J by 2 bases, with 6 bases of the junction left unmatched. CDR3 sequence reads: CASSLGTEPTDTQYF. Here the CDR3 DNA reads TGTGCCAGCTCACTGGGGACAGAACCCACAGATACGCAGTATTTT. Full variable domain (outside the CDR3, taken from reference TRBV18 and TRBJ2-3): NAGVMQNPRHLVRRRGQEARLRCSPMKGHSHVYWYRQLPEEGLKFMVYLQKENIIDESGMPKERFSAEFPKEGPSILRIQQVVRGDSAAYFCASSLGTEPTDTQYFGPGTRLTVL.

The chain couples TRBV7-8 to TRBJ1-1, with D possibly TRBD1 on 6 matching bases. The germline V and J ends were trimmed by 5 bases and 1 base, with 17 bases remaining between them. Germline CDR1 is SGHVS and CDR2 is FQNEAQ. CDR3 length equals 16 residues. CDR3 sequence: CASSPRRDRPNTEAFF. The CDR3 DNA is TGTGCCAGCAGCCCGAGGCGCGACAGGCCGAACACTGAAGCTTTCTTT. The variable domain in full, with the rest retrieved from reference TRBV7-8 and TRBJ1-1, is GAGVSQSPRYKVAKRGQDVALRCDPISGHVSLFWYQQALGQGPEFLTYFQNEAQLDKSGLPSDRFFAERPEGSVSTLKIQRTQQEDSAVYLCASSPRRDRPNTEAFFGQGTRLTVV.

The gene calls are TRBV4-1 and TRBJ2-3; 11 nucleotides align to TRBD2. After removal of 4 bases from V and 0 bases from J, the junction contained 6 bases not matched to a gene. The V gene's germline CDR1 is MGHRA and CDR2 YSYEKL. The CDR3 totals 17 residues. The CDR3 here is CASSRGLAERSTDTQYF. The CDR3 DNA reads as TGCGCCAGCAGCCGGGGACTAGCGGAAAGAAGCACAGATACGCAGTATTTT.

The CDR3 sequence: CASSQDDRYYGYTF. The CDR3 bases are TGCGCCAGCAGCCAAGATGACAGATACTATGGCTACACCTTC. This rearrangement joins TRBV4-3 to TRBJ1-2, with D possibly TRBD1 on 5 matching bases. This CDR3 has 14 residues. V was pared by 0 bases and J by 3 bases, with 8 bases between. Germline CDR1 is LGHNA and CDR2 is YSLEER.

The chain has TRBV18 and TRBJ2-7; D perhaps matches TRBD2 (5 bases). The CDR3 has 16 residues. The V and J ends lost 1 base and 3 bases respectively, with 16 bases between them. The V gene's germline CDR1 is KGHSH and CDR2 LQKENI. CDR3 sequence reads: CASSPQPGRTLYEQYF. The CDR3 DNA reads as TGTGCCAGCTCACCACAACCGGGAAGGACCCTCTACGAGCAGTACTTC.

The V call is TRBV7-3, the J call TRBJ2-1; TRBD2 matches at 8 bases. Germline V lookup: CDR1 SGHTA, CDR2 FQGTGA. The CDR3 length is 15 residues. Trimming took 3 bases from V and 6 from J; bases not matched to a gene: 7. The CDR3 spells CASSFSGGGSNEQFF. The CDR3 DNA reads TGTGCCAGCAGCTTCAGCGGGGGCGGCAGCAATGAGCAGTTCTTC.

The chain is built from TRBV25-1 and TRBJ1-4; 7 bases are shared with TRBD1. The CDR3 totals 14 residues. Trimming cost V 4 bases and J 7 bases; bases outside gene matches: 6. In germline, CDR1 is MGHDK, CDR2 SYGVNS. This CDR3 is CASSGVGGVEKLFF. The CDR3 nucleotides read TGTGCCAGCAGTGGAGTAGGGGGCGTTGAAAAACTGTTTTTT.

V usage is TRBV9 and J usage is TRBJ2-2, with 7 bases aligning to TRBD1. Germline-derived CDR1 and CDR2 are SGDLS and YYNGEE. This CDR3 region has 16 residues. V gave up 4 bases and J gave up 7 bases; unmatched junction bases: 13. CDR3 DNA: TGTGCCAGCAGCCCTAGAGGCAGGGGGATCATCGGGGAGCTGTTTTTT. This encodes CASSPRGRGIIGELFF.

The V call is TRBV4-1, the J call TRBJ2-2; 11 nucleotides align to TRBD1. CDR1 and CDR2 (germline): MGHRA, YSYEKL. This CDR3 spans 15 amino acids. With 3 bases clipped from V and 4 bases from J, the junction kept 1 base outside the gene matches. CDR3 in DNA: TGCGCCAGCAGCCACGGGACAGGGGGCACCGGGGAGCTGTTTTTT. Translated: CASSHGTGGTGELFF.

CDR3 region: CASRPGLQETQYF. In DNA form, the CDR3 reads TGTGCCAGCAGGCCGGGACTCCAAGAGACCCAGTACTTC. V usage is TRBV7-2 and J usage is TRBJ2-5; maybe TRBD2 (6 bases). Deletions cut 6 bases from V and 1 base from J, with 9 bases between. Germline assignment: CDR1 SGHTA and CDR2 FQGNSA. The CDR3 is 13 residues long.

The CDR3 here is CASSLGTGVGYEQYF. DNA for the CDR3: TGCGCCAGCAGCCTCGGGACAGGGGTTGGCTACGAGCAGTACTTC. The V gene is TRBV5-1, the J gene TRBJ2-7; 10 bases map to TRBD1. This CDR3 has 15 residues. Per germline, CDR1 SGHRS and CDR2 YFSETQ. V gave up 4 bases and J gave up 3 bases; unmatched junction bases: 7.

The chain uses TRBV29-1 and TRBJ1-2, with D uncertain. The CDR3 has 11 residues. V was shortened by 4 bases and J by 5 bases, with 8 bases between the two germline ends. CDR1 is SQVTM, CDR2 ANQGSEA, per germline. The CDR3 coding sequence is TGCAGCGTTGGACAACAATATGGCTACACCTTC. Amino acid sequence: CSVGQQYGYTF. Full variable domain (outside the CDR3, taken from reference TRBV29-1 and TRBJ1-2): SAVISQKPSRDICQRGTSLTIQCQVDSQVTMMFWYRQQPGQSLTLIATANQGSEATYESGFVIDKFPISRPNLTFSTLTVSNMSPEDSSIYLCSVGQQYGYTFGSGTRLTVV.

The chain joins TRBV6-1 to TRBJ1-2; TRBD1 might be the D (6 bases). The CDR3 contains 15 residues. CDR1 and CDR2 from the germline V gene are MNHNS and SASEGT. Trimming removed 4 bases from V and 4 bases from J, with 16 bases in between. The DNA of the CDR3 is TGTGCCAGCAGTGTACAGGGCCTACTTTCCTATGGCTACACCTTC. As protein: CASSVQGLLSYGYTF.

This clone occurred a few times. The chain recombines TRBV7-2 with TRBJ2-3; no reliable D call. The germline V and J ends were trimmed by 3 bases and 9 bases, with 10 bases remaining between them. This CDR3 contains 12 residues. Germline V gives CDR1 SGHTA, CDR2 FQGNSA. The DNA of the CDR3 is TGTGCCAGCAGCTTTCACACAGCAACGCAGTATTTT. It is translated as CASSFHTATQYF.

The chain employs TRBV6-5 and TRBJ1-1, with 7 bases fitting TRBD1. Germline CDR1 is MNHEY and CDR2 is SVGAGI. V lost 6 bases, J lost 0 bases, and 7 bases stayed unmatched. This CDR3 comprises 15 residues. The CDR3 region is CASSALDRVNTEAFF. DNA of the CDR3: TGTGCCAGCAGCGCCCTCGACAGGGTGAACACTGAAGCTTTCTTT.

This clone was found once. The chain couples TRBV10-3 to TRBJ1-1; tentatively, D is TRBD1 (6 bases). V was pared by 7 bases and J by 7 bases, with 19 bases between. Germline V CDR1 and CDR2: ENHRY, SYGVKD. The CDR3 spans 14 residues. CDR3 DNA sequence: TGTGCCATCAAGGACAAGGCGGGGGGACATGAAGCTTTCTTT. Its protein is CAIKDKAGGHEAFF.